This TCR beta chain was observed in a study of cytomegalovirus exposure and HLA in healthy donors. Germline values: CDR1 LNHDA, CDR2 SQIVND (reference sequence). V shed 4 bases and J 7 bases; nucleotides not matched to a gene: 10. The CDR3 length is 15 residues. PCR employed 60 Vbeta and 13 Jbeta primers. The protocol was immunoSEQ multiplex PCR, while the TCRdb copy is restricted to in-frame clones and leaves out a portion. The sample lists about 75,000 clones, around 84% occurring once. This clonotype was sampled from a man between 65 and 85 years old in good health and CMV-seropositive. Input material: PBMCs. The rearrangement joins TRBV19 to TRBJ1-2; 9 bases are a match to TRBD1. The CDR3 protein is CASSTLGTGSLGYTF. Here the CDR3 DNA reads TGTGCCAGTAGTACACTAGGGACAGGGTCTCTTGGCTACACCTTC.